Each of the 17 T cell receptor beta chains below was sequenced from the same sample in a study of tumor-infiltrating lymphocytes in oesophageal squamous cell carcinoma. TCRdb reanalysed the PCR reads using MiXCR and keeps one entry per CDR3 protein. The data hold 15,000 to 19,000 distinct CDR3 sequences, with roughly 50% observed a single time. Sequenced: esophageal tumor tissue. The receptors stem from a female donor with esophageal squamous cell carcinoma.

Only a few counts were recorded for this clonotype. V and J are TRBV7-2 and TRBJ2-7; 7 bases map to TRBD2. The J segment lost 6 bases and the V segment lost 1 base, leaving 12 bases of the junction unmatched. Germline CDR1 is SGHTA and CDR2 is FQGNSA. This CDR3 comprises 16 residues. The CDR3 sequence: CASSLDASDRGSEQYF. Written as DNA, the CDR3 is TGTGCCAGCAGCTTAGACGCCTCGGATCGCGGGAGCGAGCAGTACTTC.

This clonotype was counted a single time. V usage is TRBV7-4 and J usage is TRBJ1-1; D may be TRBD1 (5 bases). The ends were cut back, 5 bases at V and 8 bases at J, with 12 bases in the middle. This CDR3 has 12 residues. Germline V lookup: CDR1 SGHVT, CDR2 SQSDAQ. CDR3 residues: CASSGRGVEAFF. The CDR3 DNA reads as TGTGCCAGCAGCGGGCGGGGGGTCGAAGCTTTCTTT. Filled out from reference TRBV7-4 and TRBJ1-1, the complete variable domain reads GAGVSQSPRYKVAKRGRDVALRCDSISGHVTLYWYRQTLGQGSEVLTYSQSDAQRDKSGRPSGRFSAERPERSVSTLKIQRTEQGDSAVYLCASSGRGVEAFFGQGTRLTVV.

This clonotype was counted ten times or more. The genes are TRBV19 and TRBJ2-3, with D hard to call. Between the trimmed V and J ends, which lost 4 bases and 6 bases, there was a span of 8 bases. The CDR3 has 12 residues. The germline V gene encodes CDR1 LNHDA and CDR2 SQIVND (reference sequence). In nucleotides, the CDR3 is TGTGCCAGTAGTAGTTTCCTGGATACGCAGTATTTT. The encoded protein is CASSSFLDTQYF. Filled out from reference TRBV19 and TRBJ2-3, the complete variable domain reads DGGITQSPKYLFRKEGQNVTLSCEQNLNHDAMYWYRQDPGQGLRLIYYSQIVNDFQKGDIAEGYSVSREKKESFPLTVTSAQKNPTAFYLCASSSFLDTQYFGPGTRLTVL.

This chain joins TRBV7-6 and TRBJ2-3, with 8 bases aligning to TRBD2. The CDR3 is 16 amino acids. CDR1 and CDR2 from the germline V gene are SGHVS and FNYEAQ. V shed 1 base, J shed 0 bases, and the junction held 3 bases outside the gene matches. As DNA, the CDR3 is TGTGCCAGCAGCTTAGGACGCGGGAGGAGCACAGATACGCAGTATTTT. Translation: CASSLGRGRSTDTQYF. The whole variable domain, filled in from reference TRBV7-6 and TRBJ2-3, reads GAGVSQSPRYKVTKRGQDVALRCDPISGHVSLYWYRQALGQGPEFLTYFNYEAQQDKSGLPNDRFSAERPEGSISTLTIQRTEQRDSAMYRCASSLGRGRSTDTQYFGPGTRLTVL.

V is TRBV7-2 and J is TRBJ1-1, with 7 positions matching TRBD1. With V trimmed by 2 bases and J by 5 bases, 2 bases remained unmatched. This CDR3 is built from 13 residues. CDR1 is SGHTA and CDR2 is FQGNSA in the germline V gene. The CDR3 DNA reads TGTGCCAGCAGCTTAACAGGGGAGACTGAAGCTTTCTTT. This encodes CASSLTGETEAFF.

This clonotype is classed as medium-sized. The chain recombines TRBV12-3 or TRBV12-4 with TRBJ2-5; D gene unclear. Deletions cut 4 bases from V and 5 bases from J, with 11 bases between. This CDR3 is built from 13 residues. This chain's CDR3 is CASSSSAGETQYF. The CDR3 bases are TGTGCCAGCAGTTCCTCCGCTGGGGAGACCCAGTACTTC.

This clonotype was found a few times. The chain couples TRBV7-3 to TRBJ2-5; possibly TRBD2 for D (7 bases). CDR1 and CDR2 (germline): SGHTA, FQGTGA. V lost 5 bases and J 3 bases, leaving 13 bases between the germline ends. CDR3 length: 14 residues. The chain's CDR3 is CASSQGGGKETQYF. The CDR3, as DNA: TGTGCCAGCAGCCAGGGAGGGGGAAAAGAGACCCAGTACTTC. Full variable domain (remainder filled in from reference TRBV7-3 and TRBJ2-5): GAGVSQTPSNKVTEKGKYVELRCDPISGHTALYWYRQSLGQGPEFLIYFQGTGAADDSGLPNDRFFAVRPEGSVSTLKIQRTERGDSAVYLCASSQGGGKETQYFGPGTRLLVL.

The V gene is TRBV12-3 or TRBV12-4, the J gene TRBJ1-2; TRBD1 agrees at 12 bases. The CDR3 has 14 amino acids. J lost 8 bases, V lost 6 bases, and 7 bases had no gene match. The DNA of the CDR3 is TGTGCCAGCAGGCTAACCGGGACAGGGGGCGGCTACACCTTC. The encoded protein is CASRLTGTGGGYTF.

The chain has TRBV11-2 and TRBJ2-3; no reliable D call. Germline lookup yields CDR1 SGHAT and CDR2 FQNNGV. This CDR3 has 15 residues. V shed 1 base and J shed 2 bases, with 10 bases lying between them. CDR3 nucleotide sequence: TGTGCCAGCAGCTTAGTCCAGGTGACCACAGATACGCAGTATTTT. This gives the protein CASSLVQVTTDTQYF. Complete variable domain (other parts from reference TRBV11-2 and TRBJ2-3): EAGVAQSPRYKIIEKRQSVAFWCNPISGHATLYWYQQILGQGPKLLIQFQNNGVVDDSQLPKDRFSAERLKGVDSTLKIQPAKLEDSAVYLCASSLVQVTTDTQYFGPGTRLTVL.

V and J are TRBV12-3 or TRBV12-4 and TRBJ2-5; D remains ambiguous. Trimming left V 5 bases short and J 2 bases short, with 9 bases between. The CDR3 extends over 13 amino acids. The CDR3 bases are TGTGCCAGCAGTAAAGCTAGGCAAGAGACCCAGTACTTC. Translating gives CASSKARQETQYF.

In nucleotides, the CDR3 is TGTGCCAGCAGCTTAGCGGGAGGAGCCTACAATGAGCAGTTCTTC. Translating gives CASSLAGGAYNEQFF. The chain has TRBV7-3 and TRBJ2-1; 8 nucleotides align to TRBD2. The CDR3 has 15 residues. CDR1 and CDR2 from the germline V gene are SGHTA and FQGTGA. Unmatched junction bases numbered 2, after V lost 2 bases and J lost 2 bases.

This chain joins TRBV27 and TRBJ2-3; the D is unclear. The CDR3 loop spans 12 amino acids. Trimming removed 5 bases at V and 2 bases at J, with 5 bases between. CDR1 MNHEY and CDR2 SMNVEV come from the germline V gene (reference sequence). DNA for the CDR3: TGTGCCAGCAGTCCCAACACAGATACGCAGTATTTT. Protein: CASSPNTDTQYF.

V gene TRBV7-2 combines with J gene TRBJ2-3, with D hard to call. The DNA end is a closer match to TRBJ2-5, so the J assignment may be wrong. CDR3 length: 13 amino acids. CDR1 SGHTA and CDR2 FQGNSA come from the germline V gene. The CDR3 coding sequence is TGTGCCAGCAGCCCAGAAAGGCGGGAGACCCAGTACTTC. Amino acids: CASSPERRETQYF.

This clonotype was counted between two and nine times. The rearrangement uses TRBV7-8 and TRBJ2-3; a possible D gene is TRBD2 (6 bases). Near its end, the DNA agrees better with TRBJ2-7, so the J call may be wrong. Per germline, CDR1 SGHVS and CDR2 FQNEAQ. The CDR3 contains 14 residues. Here the CDR3 DNA reads TGTGCCAGCAGCCTAAACCGGAGGGTGACCGCGCAGTACTTC. Translating it yields CASSLNRRVTAQYF.

The chain joins TRBV6-1 to TRBJ1-2; 7 nucleotides align to TRBD1. Losses at the gene ends were 4 bases for V and 8 bases for J; bases not matched to a gene: 10. Germline CDR1 and CDR2: MNHNS and SASEGT. This CDR3 is 14 amino acids long. CDR3 DNA sequence: TGTGCCAGCAGTGGAAGACAGGGCGGTGGCGGCTACACCTTC. Translation: CASSGRQGGGGYTF.

The J gene is TRBJ2-5, the V gene TRBV12-3 or TRBV12-4; perhaps TRBD1 as D (5 bases). Trimming pared 8 bases from V and 1 base from J, leaving 11 bases between. The length of the CDR3 is 13 residues. CDR3 sequence: CASAGRLQETQYF. The CDR3 DNA reads as TGTGCCAGCGCAGGGCGTCTCCAAGAGACCCAGTACTTC.

This clonotype was seen a single time. The CDR3 nucleotides are TGTGCCAGCAGCTTCCAGATGAACACTGAAGCTTTCTTT. Its translation is CASSFQMNTEAFF. The gene calls are TRBV7-3 and TRBJ2-3; no clear D gene. Judging by the DNA end, TRBJ1-1 fits better; the J call may be wrong. Per germline, CDR1 SGHTA and CDR2 FQGTGA. The CDR3 totals 13 residues.